This T cell receptor beta chain was retrieved from a study of early T cells in non-severe SARS-CoV-2 infection. The germline gives CDR1 MNHEY, CDR2 SMNVEV (reference sequence). CDR3 size: 11 residues. Trimming took off 5 bases at V and 5 bases at J, with 4 bases between the two ends. TCRdb independently ran MiXCR on the 5' RACE reads; one entry per CDR3 protein. The table has tens of thousands of distinct CDR3 sequences, 5.5% to 8.5% seen once. Ten or more counts support this clonotype. Here the sequenced sample was whole blood, taken at baseline. The V gene is TRBV27, the J gene TRBJ2-1; no definite D call. The clonotype originates from an adult who was a healthcare worker with PCR-confirmed SARS-CoV-2 infection or an uninfected control (not recorded which). CDR3 in amino acids: CASSRHNEQFF. For the CDR3, the DNA is TGTGCCAGCAGTCGGCACAATGAGCAGTTCTTC.